The entry below gives a single TCR beta chain sequence along with its context. The antigen remains undetermined. Described time point: sample taken at primary tumor resection. This sample was included in a study of spatial heterogeneity in lung cancer. Background on the study: Unique TCR and UMI combinations averaged more than ten appearances each in raw reads.

TCR cDNA molecules each carried a unique molecular identifier. MiXCR, applied by TCRdb to the 5' RACE reads, yields one record per CDR3 protein. The sample contains approximately 92,000 distinct CDR3 sequences, about 12% of which appear only once. Trimming removed 4 bases from V and 7 bases from J; junction bases left unmatched: 7. Germline V gene lookup returns CDR1 DFQATT and CDR2 SNEGSKA (reference sequence). CDR3 length: 13 residues. Notes on the study in general: Resection saw ubiquitous expanded tumor TCRs appear in blood more than follow-up did.

Sample: PBMCs, taken at surgery. The V call is TRBV20-1, the J call TRBJ2-7, with 10 bases that match TRBD1. This clonotype was obtained from a male donor with early-stage non-small cell lung cancer. In DNA form, the CDR3 reads TGCAGTGCTAAGGGACAGGGGACTTGGGAGCAGTACTTC. Protein sequence: CSAKGQGTWEQYF.